This passage covers 20 T cell receptor beta chains from one sample sequenced in a study of cytomegalovirus exposure and HLA in healthy donors. A multiplex PCR was run with 60 Vbeta primers and 13 Jbeta primers. The method was immunoSEQ multiplex PCR; TCRdb's version includes in-frame clones alone and lacks a portion of them. The listing records over 100,000 clones. Material: PBMCs. These receptors all stem from a man aged 35-49 years in good health and CMV-seropositive.

The chain combines TRBV14 with TRBJ2-1, with 11 bases lining up with TRBD2. V shed 4 bases, J shed 2 bases, and the junction held 4 bases outside the gene matches. The germline V gene has CDR1 SGHDN and CDR2 FVKESK. This CDR3 contains 16 residues. Written as DNA, the CDR3 is TGTGCCAGCAGCCGAATGACTAGCGGGACCTACAATGAGCAGTTCTTC. This encodes CASSRMTSGTYNEQFF. Based on the CDR3 plus reference TRBV14 and TRBJ2-1, the full variable domain is EAGVTQFPSHSVIEKGQTVTLRCDPISGHDNLYWYRRVMGKEIKFLLHFVKESKQDESGMPNNRFLAERTGGTYSTLKVQPAELEDSGVYFCASSRMTSGTYNEQFFGPGTRLTVL.

This chain links TRBV18 with TRBJ1-1; 9 bases are a match to TRBD1. Trimming took 4 bases from V and 5 from J; bases not matched to a gene: 5. There are 14 residues in the CDR3. Germline V gene sequence: CDR1 KGHSH, CDR2 LQKENI. This CDR3 reads CASSQGQGRTEAFF. The DNA for the CDR3 is TGTGCCAGCTCACAAGGACAGGGGCGAACTGAAGCTTTCTTT.

The rearrangement links TRBV9 to TRBJ2-7; no firm D call. The germline CDR1 and CDR2 sequences are SGDLS and YYNGEE. V was cut by 3 bases and J by 0 bases, with 16 bases left in between. The CDR3 spans 16 residues. The CDR3 region has the DNA TGTGCCAGCAGCGGCAGCGTAAACACCAACTCCTACGAGCAGTACTTC. This translates into CASSGSVNTNSYEQYF.

The chain combines TRBV14 with TRBJ2-6, with D tentatively TRBD1 (7 bases). This CDR3 spans 18 amino acids. The V gene's germline CDR1 is SGHDN and CDR2 FVKESK. The V end lost 3 bases, the J end lost 0 bases, and 15 bases lay between the germline ends. CDR3 bases: TGTGCCAGCAGCCACGCGGGACAGCTAACCTCTGGGGCCAACGTCCTGACTTTC. As protein: CASSHAGQLTSGANVLTF.

This chain links TRBV29-1 with TRBJ1-4; tentatively, D is TRBD1 (5 bases). CDR1 is SQVTM, CDR2 ANQGSEA, per germline. The CDR3 runs to 13 residues. V was trimmed by 7 bases and J by 5 bases, leaving 14 bases between them. The DNA for the CDR3 is TGCAGCGGCTCCGGGACTGGGAATGAAAAACTGTTTTTT. Residues: CSGSGTGNEKLFF. The full variable domain, completed using reference TRBV29-1 and TRBJ1-4, is SAVISQKPSRDICQRGTSLTIQCQVDSQVTMMFWYRQQPGQSLTLIATANQGSEATYESGFVIDKFPISRPNLTFSTLTVSNMSPEDSSIYLCSGSGTGNEKLFFGSGTQLSVL.

This chain links TRBV4-1 with TRBJ2-3; 12 bases align to TRBD2. This CDR3 is built from 15 residues. The V gene's germline CDR1 is MGHRA and CDR2 YSYEKL. J lost 4 bases, V lost 8 bases, and 7 bases had no gene match. This CDR3 reads CASLRLAGVPDTQYF. CDR3 bases: TGCGCCAGCTTAAGACTAGCGGGAGTACCAGATACGCAGTATTTT.

The gene calls are TRBV4-1 and TRBJ1-2, with D tentatively TRBD1 (5 bases). The germline V and J ends were trimmed by 1 base and 4 bases, with 10 bases remaining between them. The CDR3 has 14 amino acids. Germline assignment: CDR1 MGHRA and CDR2 YSYEKL. The CDR3 here is CASSQVGQGYGYTF. In nucleotides, the CDR3 is TGCGCCAGCAGCCAAGTGGGCCAGGGCTATGGCTACACCTTC.

The V gene is TRBV7-2, the J gene TRBJ2-7, with TRBD2 identical over 13 bases. Germline CDR1 is SGHTA and CDR2 is FQGNSA. The junction had 9 bases not matched to a gene; V was cut back by 1 base and J by 3 bases. The CDR3 runs to 18 residues. This CDR3 is CASSLELAGGPVIYEQYF. The CDR3 DNA follows: TGTGCCAGCAGCTTAGAACTAGCGGGAGGGCCCGTAATCTACGAGCAGTACTTC.

The chain employs TRBV2 and TRBJ2-5; weak D call: TRBD2 (5 bases). Matching the DNA end better, TRBJ2-7 makes the J call doubtful. Looked up from germline, CDR1 is SNHLY and CDR2 is FYNNEI. This CDR3 spans 10 amino acids. The CDR3 nucleotides read TGTGCCAGCAGGCGGGACGAGCAGTACTTC. This codes for CASRRDEQYF.

The V gene is TRBV5-6, the J gene TRBJ1-2; the D gene is possibly TRBD1 (5 bases). The germline gives CDR1 SGHDT, CDR2 YYEEEE. This CDR3 has 15 residues. The V and J ends lost 1 base and 1 base respectively, with 11 bases between them. The CDR3 sequence is CASSLYATDNYGYTF. DNA for the CDR3: TGTGCCAGCAGCTTGTACGCGACAGATAACTATGGCTACACCTTC.

V usage is TRBV9 and J usage is TRBJ1-4; 9 nucleotides align to TRBD1. Germline values: CDR1 SGDLS, CDR2 YYNGEE. The CDR3 runs 17 residues. Trimming took 2 bases from V and 0 from J; bases not matched to a gene: 5. CDR3 DNA: TGTGCCAGCAGCGTTAACAGGGGGCTTGCAACTAATGAAAAACTGTTTTTT. It codes for CASSVNRGLATNEKLFF.

The chain couples TRBV28 to TRBJ2-5, with D possibly TRBD2 on 6 matching bases. CDR1 is MDHEN, CDR2 SYDVKM, per germline. The CDR3 covers 13 residues. The chain's CDR3 is CVSKGTDSETQYF. The CDR3 coding sequence is TGTGTCTCAAAGGGGACTGACTCAGAGACCCAGTACTTC.

The chain carries TRBV18 and TRBJ2-5, with 8 bases matching TRBD2. The V gene's germline CDR1 is KGHSH and CDR2 LQKENI. The V gene end was trimmed by 5 bases and the J gene end by 1 base; junction bases not matched to a gene: 6. This CDR3 region has 15 residues. CDR3: CASSAIAGFQETQYF. CDR3 bases: TGTGCCAGCTCAGCCATAGCGGGGTTCCAAGAGACCCAGTACTTC. The full variable domain, rest sourced from reference TRBV18 and TRBJ2-5, is NAGVMQNPRHLVRRRGQEARLRCSPMKGHSHVYWYRQLPEEGLKFMVYLQKENIIDESGMPKERFSAEFPKEGPSILRIQQVVRGDSAAYFCASSAIAGFQETQYFGPGTRLLVL.

The CDR3 region has the DNA TGTGCCAGCACCCGGGCGGGAGGCCTCCAAGAGACCCAGTACTTC. As protein: CASTRAGGLQETQYF. The chain carries TRBV5-4 and TRBJ2-5; 8 bases are a match to TRBD2. Germline V gene lookup returns CDR1 SGHNT and CDR2 YYREEE (reference sequence). V dropped 6 bases and J dropped 1; count of bases not matched to a gene: 8. This CDR3 has 15 residues.

The J gene is TRBJ2-1, the V gene TRBV5-1, with 7 bases fitting TRBD1. V shed 3 bases, J shed 4 bases, and the junction held 10 bases outside the gene matches. Germline lookup yields CDR1 SGHRS and CDR2 YFSETQ. The CDR3 runs 16 residues. The CDR3, as DNA: TGCGCCAGCAGCTGGACACTGACAGGGCCATACAATGAGCAGTTCTTC. It codes for CASSWTLTGPYNEQFF.

The chain links TRBV5-1 to TRBJ2-7; 9 positions agree with TRBD1. Trimming cost V 2 bases and J 5 bases; bases outside gene matches: 8. Germline CDR1 SGHRS, CDR2 YFSETQ. The CDR3 sequence is 15 residues long. The CDR3 loop is CASSFQKGQGHEQYF. In nucleotides, the CDR3 is TGCGCCAGCAGCTTTCAAAAGGGACAGGGACACGAGCAGTACTTC.

Concerning this clone: The same CDR3 also results from other DNA sequences found in this sample. The J gene is TRBJ2-1, the V gene TRBV9, with 8 bases identical to TRBD2. Germline V gene sequence: CDR1 SGDLS, CDR2 YYNGEE. Trimming took 4 bases from V and 8 from J; bases not matched to a gene: 5. The CDR3 is 13 residues long. DNA for the CDR3: TGTGCCAGCAGCTATCCGACTAGCGATGAGCAGTTCTTC. It is translated as CASSYPTSDEQFF. Together with reference TRBV9 and TRBJ2-1, the CDR3 gives the full variable domain: DSGVTQTPKHLITATGQRVTLRCSPRSGDLSVYWYQQSLDQGLQFLIQYYNGEERAKGNILERFSAQQFPDLHSELNLSSLELGDSALYFCASSYPTSDEQFFGPGTRLTVL.

V usage is TRBV10-2 and J usage is TRBJ2-3, with 11 bases aligning to TRBD2. J lost 4 bases, V lost 11 bases, and 2 bases had no gene match. CDR1 and CDR2 from the germline V gene are WSHSY and SAAADI. The CDR3 sequence is 12 residues long. CDR3 nucleotides: TGCGCCTCACTAGCGGGAGCAGATACGCAGTATTTT. It codes for CASLAGADTQYF.

The chain joins TRBV27 to TRBJ2-2; TRBD2 matches at 9 bases. With V trimmed by 5 bases and J by 6 bases, 16 bases remained unmatched. This CDR3 is 18 amino acids long. CDR1 is MNHEY and CDR2 is SMNVEV in the germline V gene (reference sequence). The CDR3 here is CASSAERGGTSSPGELFF. Written as DNA, the CDR3 is TGTGCCAGCAGTGCCGAACGGGGGGGGACTAGCTCCCCCGGGGAGCTGTTTTTT.

The rearrangement joins TRBV7-2 to TRBJ2-1, with 11 nucleotides matching TRBD2. J gave up 9 bases and V 6 bases, and 10 bases lay outside the gene matches. Germline lookup yields CDR1 SGHTA and CDR2 FQGNSA. The CDR3 runs 15 residues. CDR3 loop: CASRYSLAGGFEQFF. Written as DNA, the CDR3 is TGTGCCAGCAGGTACTCCCTAGCGGGAGGCTTTGAGCAGTTCTTC.